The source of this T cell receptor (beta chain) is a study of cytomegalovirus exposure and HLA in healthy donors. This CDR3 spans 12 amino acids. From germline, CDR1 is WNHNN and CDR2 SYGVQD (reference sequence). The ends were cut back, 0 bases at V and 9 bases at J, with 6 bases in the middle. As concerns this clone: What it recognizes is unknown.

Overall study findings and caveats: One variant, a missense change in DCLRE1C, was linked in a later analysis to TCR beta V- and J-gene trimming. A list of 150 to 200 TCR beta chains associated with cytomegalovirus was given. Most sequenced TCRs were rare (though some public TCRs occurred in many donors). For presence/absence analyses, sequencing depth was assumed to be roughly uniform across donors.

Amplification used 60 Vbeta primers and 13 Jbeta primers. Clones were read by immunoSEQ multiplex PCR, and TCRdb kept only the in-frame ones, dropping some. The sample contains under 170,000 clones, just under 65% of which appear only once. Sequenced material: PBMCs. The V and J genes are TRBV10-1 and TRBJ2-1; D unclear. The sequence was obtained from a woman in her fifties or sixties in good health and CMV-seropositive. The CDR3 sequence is CASSESWSEQFF. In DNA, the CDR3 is TGCGCCAGCAGTGAGTCATGGAGTGAGCAGTTCTTC.